Described below is a single T cell receptor (beta chain) sequence and its context. The antigen remains undetermined. The identical CDR3 is also encoded by other nucleotide sequences in the sample. The CDR3 covers 14 residues. V was pared by 0 bases and J by 4 bases, with 10 bases between. Per the germline V gene, CDR1 is SGHRS and CDR2 is YFSETQ. This sample was included in a study of cytomegalovirus exposure and HLA in healthy donors. Overall study: When fewer than 500 donors were genotyped, 81% of them were found to fall in the Caucasian-associated ancestry cluster. Study results and limitations: Reportedly, fewer N-insertions than the approximately 680-donor mean appeared in an Asian-associated ancestry cluster in a later analysis. Later genetic work tied a missense DCLRE1C variant to beta-chain V and J trimming.

PCR involved 60 Vbeta and 13 Jbeta primers. Produced via immunoSEQ multiplex PCR; TCRdb's table is partial and in-frame only. The data hold fewer than 150,000 clones, with around 77% observed a single time. The source of this sequence is a man in his fifties or sixties in good health and CMV-seronegative. What was sequenced was PBMCs. V and J are TRBV5-1 and TRBJ1-1; D is ambiguous. CDR3 protein: CASSLALGGTEAFF. CDR3 sequence (DNA): TGCGCCAGCAGCTTGGCCCTCGGAGGCACTGAAGCTTTCTTT. Combining the CDR3 with reference TRBV5-1 and TRBJ1-1 gives the whole variable domain KAGVTQTPRYLIKTRGQQVTLSCSPISGHRSVSWYQQTPGQGLQFLFEYFSETQRNKGNFPGRFSGRQFSNSRSEMNVSTLELGDSALYLCASSLALGGTEAFFGQGTRLTVV.